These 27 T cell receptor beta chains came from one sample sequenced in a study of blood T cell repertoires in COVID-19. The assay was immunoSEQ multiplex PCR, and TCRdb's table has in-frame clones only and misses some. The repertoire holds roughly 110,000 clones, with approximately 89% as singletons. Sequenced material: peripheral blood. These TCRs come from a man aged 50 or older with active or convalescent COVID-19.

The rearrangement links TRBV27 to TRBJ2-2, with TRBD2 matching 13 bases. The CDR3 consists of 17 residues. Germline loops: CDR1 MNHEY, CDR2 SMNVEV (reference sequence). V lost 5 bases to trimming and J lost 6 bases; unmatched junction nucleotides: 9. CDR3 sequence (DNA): TGTGCCAGCAGTCTGACCCGACTAGCGGGAGGTCCCGGGGAGCTGTTTTTT. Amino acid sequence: CASSLTRLAGGPGELFF.

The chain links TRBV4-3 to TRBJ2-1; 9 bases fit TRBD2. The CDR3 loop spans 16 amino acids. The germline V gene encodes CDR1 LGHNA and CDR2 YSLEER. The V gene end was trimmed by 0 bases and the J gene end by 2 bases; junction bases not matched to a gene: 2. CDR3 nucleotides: TGCGCCAGCAGCCAAGACCCTAGCGGGGCCTACAATGAGCAGTTCTTC. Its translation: CASSQDPSGAYNEQFF.

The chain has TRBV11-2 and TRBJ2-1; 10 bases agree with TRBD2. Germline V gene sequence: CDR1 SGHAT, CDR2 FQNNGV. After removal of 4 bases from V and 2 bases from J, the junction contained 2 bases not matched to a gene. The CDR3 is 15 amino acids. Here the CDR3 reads CASSSLAGPYNEQFF. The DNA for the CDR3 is TGTGCCAGCAGCTCACTAGCGGGACCCTACAATGAGCAGTTCTTC.

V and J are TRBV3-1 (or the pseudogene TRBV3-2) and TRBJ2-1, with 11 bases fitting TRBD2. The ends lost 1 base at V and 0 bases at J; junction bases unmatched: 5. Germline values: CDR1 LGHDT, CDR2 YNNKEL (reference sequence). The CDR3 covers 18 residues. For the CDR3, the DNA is TGTGCCAGCAGCCAAGGACTAGCGGGATTGAGCTCCTACAATGAGCAGTTCTTC. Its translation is CASSQGLAGLSSYNEQFF.

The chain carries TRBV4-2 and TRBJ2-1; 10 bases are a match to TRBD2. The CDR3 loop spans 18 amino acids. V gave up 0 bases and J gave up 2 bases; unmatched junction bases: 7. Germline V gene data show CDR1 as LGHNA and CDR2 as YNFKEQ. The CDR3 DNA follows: TGTGCCAGCAGCCAAGAAGGGACTAGCGCCCGAGCCTACAATGAGCAGTTCTTC. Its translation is CASSQEGTSARAYNEQFF.

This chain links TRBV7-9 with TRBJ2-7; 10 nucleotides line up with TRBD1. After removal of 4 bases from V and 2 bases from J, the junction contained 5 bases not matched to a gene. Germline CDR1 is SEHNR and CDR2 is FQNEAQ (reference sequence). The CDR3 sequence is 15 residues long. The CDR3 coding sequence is TGTGCCAGCAGCTCCTCGGGACAGGGGACCTACGAGCAGTACTTC. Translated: CASSSSGQGTYEQYF.

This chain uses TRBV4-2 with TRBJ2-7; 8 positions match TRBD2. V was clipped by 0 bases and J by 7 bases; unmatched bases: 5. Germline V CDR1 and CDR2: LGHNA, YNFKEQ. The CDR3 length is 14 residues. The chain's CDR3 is CASSQDSREGEQYF. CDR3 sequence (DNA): TGTGCCAGCAGCCAAGATTCCCGGGAGGGTGAGCAGTACTTC.

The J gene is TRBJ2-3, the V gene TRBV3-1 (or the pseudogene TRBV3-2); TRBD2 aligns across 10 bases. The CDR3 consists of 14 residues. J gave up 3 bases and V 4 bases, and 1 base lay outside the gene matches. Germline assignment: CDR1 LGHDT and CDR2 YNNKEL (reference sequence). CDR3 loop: CASSPAGGTDTQYF. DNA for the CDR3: TGTGCCAGCAGCCCAGCGGGAGGGACAGATACGCAGTATTTT.

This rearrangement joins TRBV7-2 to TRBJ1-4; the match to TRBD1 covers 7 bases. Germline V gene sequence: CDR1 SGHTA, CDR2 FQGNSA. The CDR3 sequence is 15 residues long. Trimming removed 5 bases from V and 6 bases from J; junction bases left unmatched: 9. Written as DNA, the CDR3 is TGTGCCAGCAGCGCGAACAGGGGAGGAGATGAAAAACTGTTTTTT. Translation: CASSANRGGDEKLFF. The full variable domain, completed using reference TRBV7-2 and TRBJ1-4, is GAGVSQSPSNKVTEKGKDVELRCDPISGHTALYWYRQSLGQGLEFLIYFQGNSAPDKSGLPSDRFSAERTGGSVSTLTIQRTQQEDSAVYLCASSANRGGDEKLFFGSGTQLSVL.

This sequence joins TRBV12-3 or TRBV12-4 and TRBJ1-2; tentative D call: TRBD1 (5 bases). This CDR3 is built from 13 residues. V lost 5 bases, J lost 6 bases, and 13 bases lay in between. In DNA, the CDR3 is TGTGCCAGCAGTGGAGGAGGGGTGGATGGCTACACCTTC. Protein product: CASSGGGVDGYTF.

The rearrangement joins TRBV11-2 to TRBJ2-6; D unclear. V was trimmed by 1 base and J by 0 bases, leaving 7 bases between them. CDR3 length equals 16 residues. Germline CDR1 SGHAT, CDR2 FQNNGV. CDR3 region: CASSLVPGSGANVLTF. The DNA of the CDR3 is TGTGCCAGCAGCTTAGTACCGGGCTCTGGGGCCAACGTCCTGACTTTC.

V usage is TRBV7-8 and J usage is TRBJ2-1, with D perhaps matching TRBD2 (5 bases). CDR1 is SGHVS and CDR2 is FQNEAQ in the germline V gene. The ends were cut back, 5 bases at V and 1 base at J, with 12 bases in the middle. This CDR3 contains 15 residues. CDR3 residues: CASSPERRSYNEQFF. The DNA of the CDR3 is TGTGCCAGCAGCCCAGAGCGGAGATCCTACAATGAGCAGTTCTTC.

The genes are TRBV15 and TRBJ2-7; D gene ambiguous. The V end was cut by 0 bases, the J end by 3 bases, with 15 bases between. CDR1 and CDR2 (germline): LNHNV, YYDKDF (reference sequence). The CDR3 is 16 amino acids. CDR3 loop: CATSRDLREPFYEQYF. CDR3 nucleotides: TGTGCCACCAGCAGAGATCTTCGCGAGCCCTTCTACGAGCAGTACTTC.

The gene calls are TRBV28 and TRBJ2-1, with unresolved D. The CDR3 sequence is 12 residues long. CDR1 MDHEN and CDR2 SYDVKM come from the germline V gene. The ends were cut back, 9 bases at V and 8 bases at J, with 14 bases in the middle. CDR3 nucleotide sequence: TGTGCCAGTGTAAGTGAGGCTGATGAGCAGTTCTTC. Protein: CASVSEADEQFF.

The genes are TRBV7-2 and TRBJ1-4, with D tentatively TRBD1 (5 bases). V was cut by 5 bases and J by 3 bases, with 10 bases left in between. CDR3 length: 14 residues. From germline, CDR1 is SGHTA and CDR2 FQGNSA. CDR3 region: CASSHPGSNEKLFF. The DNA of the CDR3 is TGTGCCAGCAGCCACCCAGGGTCTAATGAAAAACTGTTTTTT. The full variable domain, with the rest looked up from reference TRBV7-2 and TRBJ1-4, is GAGVSQSPSNKVTEKGKDVELRCDPISGHTALYWYRQSLGQGLEFLIYFQGNSAPDKSGLPSDRFSAERTGGSVSTLTIQRTQQEDSAVYLCASSHPGSNEKLFFGSGTQLSVL.

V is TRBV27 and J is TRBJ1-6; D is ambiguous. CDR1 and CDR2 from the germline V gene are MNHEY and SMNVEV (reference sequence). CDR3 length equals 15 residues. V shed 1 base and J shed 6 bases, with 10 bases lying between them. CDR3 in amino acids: CASSLLGSLNSPLHF. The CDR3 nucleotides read TGTGCCAGCAGTTTATTGGGGAGCCTTAATTCACCCCTCCACTTT.

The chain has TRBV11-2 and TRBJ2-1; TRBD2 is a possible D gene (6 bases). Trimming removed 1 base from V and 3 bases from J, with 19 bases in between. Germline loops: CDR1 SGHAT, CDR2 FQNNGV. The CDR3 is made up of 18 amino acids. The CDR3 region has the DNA TGTGCCAGCAGCTTAGTCCCCGGGACTCCCAACGACTACAATGAGCAGTTCTTC. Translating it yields CASSLVPGTPNDYNEQFF.

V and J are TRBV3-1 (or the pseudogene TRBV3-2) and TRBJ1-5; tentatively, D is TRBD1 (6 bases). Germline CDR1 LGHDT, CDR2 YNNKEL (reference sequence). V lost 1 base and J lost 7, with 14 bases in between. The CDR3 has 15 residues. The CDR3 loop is CASSQGPGGQQPQHF. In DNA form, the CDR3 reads TGTGCCAGCAGCCAAGGTCCTGGGGGACAACAGCCCCAGCATTTT.

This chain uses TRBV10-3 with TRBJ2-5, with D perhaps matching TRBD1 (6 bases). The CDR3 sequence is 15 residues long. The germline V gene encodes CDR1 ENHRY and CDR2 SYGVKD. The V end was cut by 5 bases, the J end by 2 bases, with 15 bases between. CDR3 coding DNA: TGTGCCATCAGTCAGAGGGGGATCCGACAAGAGACCCAGTACTTC. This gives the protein CAISQRGIRQETQYF.

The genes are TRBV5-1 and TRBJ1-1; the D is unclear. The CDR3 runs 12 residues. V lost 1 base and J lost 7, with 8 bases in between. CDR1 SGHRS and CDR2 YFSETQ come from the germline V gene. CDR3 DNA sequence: TGCGCCAGCAGCTTGAGAGGAGATGAAGCTTTCTTT. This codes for CASSLRGDEAFF.

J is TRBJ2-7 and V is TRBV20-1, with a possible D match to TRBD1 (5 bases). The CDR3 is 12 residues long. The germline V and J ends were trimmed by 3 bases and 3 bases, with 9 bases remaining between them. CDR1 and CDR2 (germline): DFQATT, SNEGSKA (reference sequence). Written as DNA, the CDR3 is TGCAGTGCTAGTAAGGGGAACTACGAGCAGTACTTC. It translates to CSASKGNYEQYF.

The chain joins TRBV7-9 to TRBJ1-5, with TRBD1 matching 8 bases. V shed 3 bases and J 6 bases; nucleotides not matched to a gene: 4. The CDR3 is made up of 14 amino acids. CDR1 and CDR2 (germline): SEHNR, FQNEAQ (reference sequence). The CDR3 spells CASSLDRVSQPQHF. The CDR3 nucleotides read TGTGCCAGCAGCTTGGACAGGGTCAGTCAGCCCCAGCATTTT. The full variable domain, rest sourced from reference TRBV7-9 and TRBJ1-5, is DTGVSQNPRHKITKRGQNVTFRCDPISEHNRLYWYRQTLGQGPEFLTYFQNEAQLEKSRLLSDRFSAERPKGSFSTLEIQRTEQGDSAMYLCASSLDRVSQPQHFGDGTRLSIL.

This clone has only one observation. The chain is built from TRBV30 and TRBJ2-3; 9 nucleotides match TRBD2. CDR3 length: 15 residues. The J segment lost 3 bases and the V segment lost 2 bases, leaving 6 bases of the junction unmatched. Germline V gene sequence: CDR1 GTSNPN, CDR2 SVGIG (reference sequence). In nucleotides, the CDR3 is TGTGCCTGGAGTCGGGCTAGCGGGAATACAGATACGCAGTATTTT. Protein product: CAWSRASGNTDTQYF.

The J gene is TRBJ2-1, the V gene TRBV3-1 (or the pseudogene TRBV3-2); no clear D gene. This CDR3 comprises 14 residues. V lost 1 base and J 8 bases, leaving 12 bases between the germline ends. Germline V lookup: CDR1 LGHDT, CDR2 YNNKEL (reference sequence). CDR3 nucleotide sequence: TGTGCCAGCAGCCAAGTATCCTCTGGCTATGAGCAGTTCTTC. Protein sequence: CASSQVSSGYEQFF.

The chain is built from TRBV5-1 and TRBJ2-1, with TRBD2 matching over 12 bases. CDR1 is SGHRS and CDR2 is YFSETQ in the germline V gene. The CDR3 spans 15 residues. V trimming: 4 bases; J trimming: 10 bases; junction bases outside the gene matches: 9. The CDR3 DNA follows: TGCGCCAGCAGCCTACTAGCGGGAGGCGGCAACGAGCAGTTCTTC. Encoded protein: CASSLLAGGGNEQFF.

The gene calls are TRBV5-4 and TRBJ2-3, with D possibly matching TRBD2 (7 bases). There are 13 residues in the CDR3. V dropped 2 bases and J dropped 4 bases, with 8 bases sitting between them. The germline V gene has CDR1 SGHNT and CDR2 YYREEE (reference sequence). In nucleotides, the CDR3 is TGTGCCAGCAGCTTAGGGGGGGCAGATACGCAGTATTTT. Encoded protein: CASSLGGADTQYF.

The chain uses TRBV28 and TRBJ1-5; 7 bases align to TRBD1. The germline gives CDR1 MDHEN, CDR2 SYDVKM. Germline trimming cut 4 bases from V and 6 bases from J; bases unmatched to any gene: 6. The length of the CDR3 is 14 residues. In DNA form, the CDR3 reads TGTGCCAGCAGTTCCTCTCACAGGGGTCAGCCCCAGCATTTT. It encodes CASSSSHRGQPQHF.